This entry describes one T cell receptor (beta chain). The antigen remains undetermined. This sample was included in a study of T cells in Graves' hyperthyroidism and ophthalmopathy. Study overall: Before treatment of any kind, peripheral blood was taken at initial diagnosis. Study-level findings and limits: The model forecast ophthalmopathy, anticipating it by a median around 6.4 months before onset. Peripheral blood also featured most of the thyroid clonotypes expanded above 0.001.

Each patient was aged 18 to 65 and had newly diagnosed hyperthyroidism of under 2 months' duration. This CDR3 region has 15 residues. Trimming took 1 base from V and 2 from J, leaving 12 bases between them. Germline lookup yields CDR1 LGHDT and CDR2 YNNKEL (reference sequence). Amplified regions were TCR beta CDR3 sequences from RNA transcripts. RT-PCR in the first round (using the HTBI primer set) targeted the TCR CDR3. TCRdb reprocessed the multiplex PCR reads via MiXCR and lists one record per CDR3 protein. The table shows about 180,000 distinct CDR3 sequences, with about 17% occurring only once. The source is a woman in her forties or fifties with Graves' hyperthyroidism. The source material was blood. The chain combines TRBV3-1 with TRBJ2-7; the D gene is possibly TRBD2 (6 bases). The CDR3 reads CASSQGQEGTYEQYF. CDR3 in DNA: TGTGCCAGCAGCCAAGGCCAGGAGGGGACCTACGAGCAGTACTTC.